This entry lists 19 T cell receptor beta chains sequenced from one sample in a study of lung T cells in sarcoidosis with Löfgren's syndrome. TCRdb reprocessed the reads via MiXCR and lists one record per CDR3 protein. The sample contains some 65,000 distinct CDR3 sequences, less than 25% of which appear only once. The sample taken for sequencing was CD4+ T cells from PBMCs. The receptors shown here come from a human donor with sarcoidosis (Löfgren's syndrome or another form), or a control subject (not recorded which).

This clonotype was counted at least ten times. The chain couples TRBV24-1 to TRBJ2-1; 7 bases agree with TRBD1. CDR1 KGHDR and CDR2 SFDVKD come from the germline V gene. This CDR3 spans 17 amino acids. J was trimmed by 0 bases and V by 2 bases; bases with no gene match: 6. CDR3 nucleotide sequence: TGTGCCACCAGTGATTCGAAGGGACAGCGCTCCTACAATGAGCAGTTCTTC. Its translation: CATSDSKGQRSYNEQFF.

This clonotype was recorded many times. The chain has TRBV20-1 and TRBJ1-5; possibly TRBD1 for D (5 bases). The CDR3 has 14 amino acids. Trimming took off 0 bases at V and 2 bases at J, with 8 bases between the two ends. Germline V gene lookup returns CDR1 DFQATT and CDR2 SNEGSKA (reference sequence). CDR3 amino acids: CSARDRAGNQPQHF. DNA for the CDR3: TGCAGTGCTAGAGACAGGGCGGGCAATCAGCCCCAGCATTTT.

The V call is TRBV12-3 or TRBV12-4, the J call TRBJ2-2, with unresolved D. The CDR3 has 18 amino acids. Trimming stripped 3 bases from V and 2 bases from J, with 19 bases between. This CDR3 reads CASSLSLGRRFNTGELFF. The CDR3 nucleotides are TGTGCCAGCAGTTTGTCTCTCGGTCGGAGATTCAACACCGGGGAGCTGTTTTTT.

This clonotype was seen only once. The rearrangement joins TRBV19 to TRBJ2-1, with 7 bases that match TRBD2. This CDR3 region has 14 residues. Unmatched junction bases numbered 3, after V lost 4 bases and J lost 3 bases. Per the germline V gene, CDR1 is LNHDA and CDR2 is SQIVND (reference sequence). CDR3 DNA: TGTGCCAGTAGTACAAGCGGGAACTACAATGAGCAGTTCTTC. This encodes CASSTSGNYNEQFF.

This clonotype occurred many times. This chain links TRBV15 with TRBJ2-1; D may be TRBD2 (5 bases). Germline loops: CDR1 LNHNV, CDR2 YYDKDF (reference sequence). The CDR3 spans 14 residues. V shed 5 bases and J shed 0 bases, with 8 bases lying between them. CDR3 nucleotide sequence: TGTGCCACCAGCCCGGGAAGCTCCTACAATGAGCAGTTCTTC. Translation: CATSPGSSYNEQFF.

The sample holds many counts of this clonotype. This chain joins TRBV27 and TRBJ2-7; D might be TRBD2 (5 bases). Trimming removed 4 bases at V and 0 bases at J, with 16 bases between. The CDR3 is made up of 16 amino acids. Germline V gene sequence: CDR1 MNHEY, CDR2 SMNVEV (reference sequence). The CDR3 DNA sequence: TGTGCCAGCAGTTCGTTACTAGTTCGGGCCTCCTACGAGCAGTACTTC. Translated: CASSSLLVRASYEQYF.

There are many counts of this clonotype. CDR3 nucleotides: TGTGCCAGCAGTGCCGGGGGGCGGTCAGAAGGGGAGACCCAGTACTTC. Translated, it gives CASSAGGRSEGETQYF. This rearrangement joins TRBV25-1 to TRBJ2-5; D may be TRBD2 (7 bases). In germline, CDR1 is MGHDK, CDR2 SYGVNS. V shed 4 bases and J shed 5 bases, with 20 bases lying between them. The CDR3 spans 16 residues.

This clonotype was recorded many times. The CDR3, as DNA: TGCGCCAGCAGCCAGGTTAACTCAGGAGCGGGAGGGTCTCTAAGCAAAAACATTCAGTACTTC. Its protein product is CASSQVNSGAGGSLSKNIQYF. J is TRBJ2-4 and V is TRBV4-3; TRBD2 agrees at 10 bases. Losses at the gene ends were 3 bases for V and 3 bases for J; bases not matched to a gene: 20. The germline CDR1 and CDR2 sequences are LGHNA and YSLEER. The CDR3 has 21 amino acids.

The table lists this clonotype with many counts. The rearrangement links TRBV27 to TRBJ1-1, with a weak D call TRBD1 (6 bases). The CDR3 has 15 residues. Germline V gene lookup returns CDR1 MNHEY and CDR2 SMNVEV (reference sequence). Trimming shortened V by 5 bases and J by 4 bases, and 17 bases separated the two germline ends. CDR3 bases: TGTGCCAGCAGTCCGAGAAGTACAGGGTTCACTGAAGCTTTCTTT. Translation: CASSPRSTGFTEAFF.

This clonotype was counted many times. The V gene is TRBV7-2, the J gene TRBJ2-2, with 13 bases aligning to TRBD2. The CDR3 extends over 18 amino acids. J lost 6 bases, V lost 1 base, and 8 bases had no gene match. Per the germline V gene, CDR1 is SGHTA and CDR2 is FQGNSA. This CDR3 is CASSLVPTSGRGAGELFF. The DNA of the CDR3 is TGTGCCAGCAGCTTAGTCCCCACTAGCGGGAGGGGTGCCGGGGAGCTGTTTTTT.

This clonotype appeared many times. J is TRBJ2-3 and V is TRBV6-2 or TRBV6-3; D not certain. The V gene lost 1 base and the J gene lost 5 bases, with 7 bases spanning the gap. There are 13 residues in the CDR3. Germline assignment: CDR1 MNHEY and CDR2 SVGEGT. CDR3 loop: CASSYWSGDTQYF. The CDR3 DNA reads TGTGCCAGCAGTTACTGGTCCGGAGATACGCAGTATTTT.

The J gene is TRBJ2-3, the V gene TRBV10-3; 7 bases are shared with TRBD2. The V and J ends lost 6 bases and 1 base, in that order; junction bases with no gene match: 13. Germline CDR1 ENHRY, CDR2 SYGVKD. There are 17 residues in the CDR3. The CDR3 is CAISDLRGRAGTDTQYF. CDR3 in DNA: TGTGCCATCAGCGATCTTCGGGGGAGGGCCGGCACAGATACGCAGTATTTT.

This clonotype was recorded many times. V gene TRBV18 combines with J gene TRBJ1-1; D is possibly TRBD1 (5 bases). Germline-derived CDR1 and CDR2 are KGHSH and LQKENI. Trimming removed 3 bases from V and 3 bases from J, with 11 bases in between. The CDR3 is 14 residues long. CDR3 residues: CASSPEGSHTEAFF. The CDR3 DNA reads as TGTGCCAGCTCACCGGAGGGGAGTCACACTGAAGCTTTCTTT.

The chain is built from TRBV29-1 and TRBJ1-2, with D possibly matching TRBD1 (5 bases). Germline CDR1 and CDR2: SQVTM and ANQGSEA. V lost 5 bases and J 5 bases, leaving 21 bases between the germline ends. This CDR3 region has 15 residues. The CDR3 nucleotides read TGCAGCGTTTCTCAACTTGGGGGGAGCGGGTATGGCTACACCTTC. Amino acid sequence: CSVSQLGGSGYGYTF.

This clonotype was counted ten times or more. V gene TRBV5-4 combines with J gene TRBJ1-1; 7 bases are shared with TRBD1. Germline values: CDR1 SGHNT, CDR2 YYREEE (reference sequence). Unmatched junction bases numbered 6, after V lost 10 bases and J lost 0 bases. The CDR3 runs 13 residues. This CDR3 is CAGRQGMNTEAFF. DNA of the CDR3: TGTGCCGGAAGACAGGGAATGAACACTGAAGCTTTCTTT. The whole variable domain, filled in from reference TRBV5-4 and TRBJ1-1, reads ETGVTQSPTHLIKTRGQQVTLRCSSQSGHNTVSWYQQALGQGPQFIFQYYREEENGRGNFPPRFSGLQFPNYSSELNVNALELDDSALYLCAGRQGMNTEAFFGQGTRLTVV.

On this clonotype: A much larger clone lies a single base off, so this may be a read error. Likely a read error: the CDR3 ends without its conserved phenylalanine or tryptophan. This chain connects TRBV2 to TRBJ2-7, with TRBD1 matching over 9 bases. Germline CDR1 and CDR2: SNHLY and FYNNEI. V lost 7 bases to trimming and J lost 2 bases; unmatched junction nucleotides: 6. This CDR3 is built from 14 residues. CDR3 bases: TGTGCCAGCAACGGACAGGGGCACGCCTACGAGCAGTACTCC. Protein sequence: CASNGQGHAYEQYS.

This clonotype was detected many times. V and J are TRBV28 and TRBJ1-5; TRBD1 aligns across 7 bases. Unmatched junction bases numbered 12, after V lost 6 bases and J lost 7 bases. Germline CDR1 and CDR2: MDHEN and SYDVKM. The CDR3 contains 15 residues. CDR3 amino acids: CASRVPAGGGQPQHF. CDR3 sequence (DNA): TGTGCCAGCAGGGTCCCGGCAGGGGGAGGGCAGCCCCAGCATTTT.

At least ten counts were recorded for this clonotype. The chain employs TRBV6-1 and TRBJ1-6; D remains unclear. There are 14 residues in the CDR3. Looked up from germline, CDR1 is MNHNS and CDR2 is SASEGT. V was trimmed by 7 bases and J by 4 bases, leaving 11 bases between them. For the CDR3, the DNA is TGTGCCAGCAACAAAGACGTTTATAATTCACCCCTCCACTTT. Translated: CASNKDVYNSPLHF.

This clonotype was detected many times. The chain recombines TRBV4-1 with TRBJ1-5, with D tentatively TRBD1 (5 bases). The CDR3 extends over 17 amino acids. From germline, CDR1 is MGHRA and CDR2 YSYEKL. V gave up 1 base and J gave up 0 bases, with 13 bases separating them. CDR3 sequence: CASSQADSAYSNQPQHF. Here the CDR3 DNA reads TGCGCCAGCAGCCAAGCTGACAGCGCTTATAGCAATCAGCCCCAGCATTTT.